This T cell receptor beta chain emerged from a study of shared clonotypes between healthy human individuals. CD45RO negativity and positive selection for CCR7 defined naive CD8 cells, a population that excluded terminally differentiated effector memory CD45RA+ cells. Method: immunoSEQ multiplex PCR; TCRdb's copy keeps in-frame clones and lacks some. There are 1.5 million to 2.5 million clones in the sample; roughly 95% occur only once, and approximately 1.2% lies in the top ten. General study findings and limits: It was the non-shared clonotypes that had lower generation probabilities than clonotypes shared by all four donors. Estimated clonotype richness was generally higher in naive than memory subsets.

Trimming shortened V by 2 bases and J by 8 bases, and 10 bases separated the two germline ends. CDR3 length: 12 residues. Germline assignment: CDR1 SGHDT and CDR2 YYEEEE. Worth noting for this clone: Its cognate antigen is unknown.

The sequence came from a man younger than 35 in good health. The gene calls are TRBV5-6 and TRBJ1-2, with D hard to call. Sequencing was done on a sample of naive CD8+ T cells sorted from blood. The CDR3 is CASSLEDFGYTF. Written as DNA, the CDR3 is TGTGCCAGCAGCTTAGAGGATTTCGGCTACACCTTC.